This TCR beta chain appears in the sequencing data of a study of blood T cell repertoires in COVID-19. V was clipped by 2 bases and J by 2 bases; unmatched bases: 4. From germline, CDR1 is SEHNR and CDR2 FQNEAQ (reference sequence). The CDR3 has 15 residues. Allocation to cohorts depended on clinical history reported by the participants. Authors' processing steps: Estimation of nucleated cell counts relied on the amplification of reference gene primers. Sequencing was performed with immunoSEQ multiplex PCR; in TCRdb, only in-frame clones are kept and a portion is missing. V and J calls plus clone size are reproduced from that table; the DNA served to infer D and trimming. Found here are 250,000 to 300,000 clones, around 92% of them singletons; the top ten hold 2.5% to 3%.

The V and J genes are TRBV7-9 and TRBJ2-7, with TRBD2 identical over 9 bases. Sequencing used PBMCs or T cells enriched from blood (not recorded which). The receptor was isolated from a woman aged 45-59 years who had been exposed to COVID-19. This chain's CDR3 is CASSLPGGGAYEQYF. CDR3 DNA: TGTGCCAGCAGCTTACCGGGCGGGGGGGCCTACGAGCAGTACTTC. Full variable domain (rest looked up from reference TRBV7-9 and TRBJ2-7): DTGVSQNPRHKITKRGQNVTFRCDPISEHNRLYWYRQTLGQGPEFLTYFQNEAQLEKSRLLSDRFSAERPKGSFSTLEIQRTEQGDSAMYLCASSLPGGGAYEQYFGPGTRLTVT.